A selection of T cell receptor beta chains follows, all from one sample in a study of T cells in Graves' hyperthyroidism and ophthalmopathy. TCRdb ran MiXCR on the multiplex PCR reads and lists one entry per CDR3 protein. The sample lists around 300,000 distinct CDR3 sequences, roughly 15% seen once, with 7% to 9% in the top ten. The specimen sequenced was blood. Source of these receptors: a woman aged 40 to 50 with Graves' hyperthyroidism. The CDR3 runs from the conserved cysteine through the conserved F or W. The D gene is left open where the match is weak. Size is omitted from some rows. Given values are once, few, many or a class for expanded clones.

cdr3_aa cdr3_nt d_call j_call clone_size v_call
CSAKSGTSGSRNEQFF TGCAGTGCTAAATCCGGGACTAGCGGGAGTAGGAATGAGCAGTTCTTC TRBD2 TRBJ2-1 - TRBV20-1
CASSQDRWLDHTDTQYF TGTGCCAGCAGCCAAGATCGTTGGCTAGACCACACAGATACGCAGTATTTT - TRBJ2-3 - TRBV2
CANSMLGDTEAFF TGTGCCAATAGTATGTTAGGGGATACTGAAGCTTTCTTT - TRBJ1-1 once TRBV19
CASSLVRGIAFF TGTGCCAGCAGTTTGGTCAGGGGGATAGCTTTCTTT TRBD1 TRBJ1-1 many TRBV27
CASSLAGGSGANVLTF TGCGCCAGCAGCTTGGCAGGGGGCTCTGGGGCCAACGTCCTGACTTTC TRBD1 TRBJ2-6 - TRBV5-1
CASSRPTGRVLQETQYF TGTGCCAGCAGTCGTCCCACAGGGAGGGTCCTCCAAGAGACCCAGTACTTC - TRBJ2-5 many TRBV6-1
CASSAGTHNQPQHF TGTGCCAGCAGTGCTGGGACACATAATCAGCCCCAGCATTTT - TRBJ1-5 - TRBV2
CASSLGAPPRETQYF TGCGCCAGCAGCTTGGGAGCCCCACCGCGGGAGACCCAGTACTTC - TRBJ2-5 many TRBV5-1
CASSESRNYGYTF TGCGCCAGCAGTGAGTCGAGGAACTATGGCTACACCTTC - TRBJ1-2 many TRBV10-1
CAISNHDSGNTIYF TGTGCCATCAGTAACCATGACTCTGGAAACACCATATATTTT - TRBJ1-3 - TRBV10-3
CSATDRGREAFF TGCAGTGCTACGGACAGGGGGCGTGAAGCTTTCTTT TRBD1 TRBJ1-1 - TRBV20-1
CASSLQGADTQYF TGTGCCAGTAGCCTACAGGGGGCAGATACGCAGTATTTT TRBD1 TRBJ2-3 - TRBV19
CASSDATSSYEQYF TGTGCCAGCAGTGACGCGACGAGCTCCTACGAGCAGTACTTC - TRBJ2-7 many TRBV2
CASRGSAYEQYF TGTGCCAGCAGGGGATCGGCCTACGAGCAGTACTTC - TRBJ2-7 few TRBV27
CASSFSGGEQFF TGTGCCAGCAGTTTCTCAGGGGGTGAGCAGTTCTTC TRBD1 TRBJ2-1 many TRBV27
CASNANPLDWELFF TGTGCCAGCAACGCAAACCCTCTAGACTGGGAGCTGTTTTTT - TRBJ2-2 - TRBV6-2/TRBV6-3
CASSLVLAGNEQFF TGCGCCAGCAGCTTGGTATTAGCGGGAAATGAGCAGTTCTTC TRBD2 TRBJ2-1 few TRBV5-1
CSARVTDRYGYTF TGCAGTGCTAGAGTTACAGACCGCTATGGCTACACCTTC - TRBJ1-2 - TRBV20-1
CSASGGAAFEQFF TGCAGTGCTAGCGGCGGAGCCGCGTTCGAGCAGTTCTTC - TRBJ2-1 many TRBV20-1
CASSPVGGAGSGVLTF TGTGCCAGCAGCCCAGTTGGGGGCGCAGGCTCCGGCGTCCTGACTTTC - TRBJ2-6 - TRBV13
CASQIAGAFNEQFF TGTGCCAGCCAAATAGCGGGAGCATTCAATGAGCAGTTCTTC TRBD2 TRBJ2-1 many TRBV11-3
CASSLNGQLKEAQYF TGTGCCAGCAGCTTAAATGGACAGCTGAAAGAGGCCCAGTACTTC - TRBJ2-5 few TRBV7-8
CASRTGTGGNQPQHF TGTGCCAGCAGAACCGGGACAGGGGGAAATCAGCCCCAGCATTTT TRBD1 TRBJ1-5 - TRBV2
CASSQGSAGVSYEQYF TGTGCCAGCAGCCAAGGTTCCGCGGGAGTTAGTTACGAGCAGTACTTC TRBD2 TRBJ2-7 many TRBV3-1
CASSLRALGTGRYEQYF TGTGCCAGCAGCTTAAGGGCCCTCGGGACAGGTCGTTACGAGCAGTACTTC TRBD1 TRBJ2-7 many TRBV11-2
CASTPLGRLATSTDTQYF TGTGCCAGCACCCCCCTGGGCCGCCTAGCGACCAGCACAGATACGCAGTATTTT - TRBJ2-3 many TRBV27
CASSLEYVRPGALSYEQYF TGTGCCAGCAGCCTAGAGTACGTCCGGCCGGGAGCTCTATCTTACGAGCAGTACTTC - TRBJ2-7 many TRBV11-2
CAWKSPYSYEQYF TGTGCCTGGAAATCGCCCTACTCCTACGAGCAGTACTTC - TRBJ2-7 many TRBV30
CASSQVGDYNEQFF TGTGCCAGCAGCCAAGTGGGAGACTACAATGAGCAGTTCTTC - TRBJ2-1 many TRBV3-1
CSATLAGGYEQYF TGCAGTGCTACACTAGCGGGAGGGTACGAGCAGTACTTC TRBD2 TRBJ2-7 few TRBV20-1
CASSQPSNEQFF TGTGCCAGCAGCCAACCTAGCAATGAGCAGTTCTTC - TRBJ2-1 once TRBV3-1
CASSFGTGGNTIYF TGTGCCAGCAGCTTCGGGACAGGAGGAAACACCATATATTTT TRBD1 TRBJ1-3 few TRBV13
CASSAGQGEQPQHF TGCGCCAGCAGCGCAGGACAGGGCGAACAGCCCCAGCATTTT TRBD1 TRBJ1-5 - TRBV5-1
CASTSRMSGANVLTF TGTGCCAGTACCTCGCGAATGTCTGGGGCCAACGTCCTGACTTTC - TRBJ2-6 many TRBV19
CAISATGPTEAFF TGTGCCATCAGCGCCACAGGGCCCACTGAAGCTTTCTTT - TRBJ1-1 many TRBV10-3
CASSQNRVREQYF TGTGCCAGCAGCCAAAACAGGGTTAGAGAGCAGTACTTC - TRBJ2-7 - TRBV3-1
CSAVPGTGQQETQYF TGCAGTGCTGTGCCCGGGACAGGGCAACAAGAGACCCAGTACTTC TRBD1 TRBJ2-5 many TRBV20-1
CASSLQPGTRGGNEQFF TGCGCCAGCAGCCTCCAACCCGGGACTAGGGGTGGCAATGAGCAGTTCTTC TRBD2 TRBJ2-1 few TRBV4-1
CASSVYQGGQTEAFF TGTGCCAGCAGTGTCTACCAGGGAGGTCAGACTGAAGCTTTCTTT - TRBJ1-1 few TRBV6-1
CAGGLGLALNNEQFF TGTGCCGGGGGCTTAGGTCTAGCTCTAAACAATGAGCAGTTCTTC - TRBJ2-1 - TRBV11-2
CASNPIAGGSYNEQFF TGTGCCAGCAACCCAATAGCGGGAGGCTCCTACAATGAGCAGTTCTTC TRBD2 TRBJ2-1 once TRBV2
CASSAPYEQYF TGTGCCAGCAGTGCCCCCTACGAGCAGTACTTC - TRBJ2-7 many TRBV6-1
CASSLSTSGSLGGLLYEQYF TGTGCCAGCAGCTTGTCAACTAGCGGGAGTTTGGGGGGACTTCTCTACGAGCAGTACTTC TRBD2 TRBJ2-7 many TRBV7-9
CASSSPGLAGTGANVLTF TGTGCCAGCAGTTCGCCGGGACTAGCGGGAACTGGGGCCAACGTCCTGACTTTC TRBD2 TRBJ2-6 many TRBV27
CASSGRASRQDTQYF TGTGCCAGCAGTGGTAGGGCCTCCCGCCAGGATACGCAGTATTTT - TRBJ2-3 many TRBV6-1
CASSLGRRQTGNQPQHF TGTGCCAGCAGCTTAGGGCGGCGGCAGACCGGCAATCAGCCCCAGCATTTT - TRBJ1-5 many TRBV7-8
CASSQGQFSSGNTIYF TGTGCCAGCTCGCAAGGACAGTTTTCCTCTGGAAACACCATATATTTT - TRBJ1-3 - TRBV18
CASSPSRDSNQPQHF TGTGCCAGTAGCCCCAGTCGGGACAGCAATCAGCCCCAGCATTTT - TRBJ1-5 - TRBV19
CASSVRERETQYF TGTGCCAGTAGTGTTAGGGAGCGAGAGACCCAGTACTTC - TRBJ2-5 - TRBV19
CSALGGRAYNEQFF TGCAGTGCTCTCGGGGGGAGGGCCTACAATGAGCAGTTCTTC TRBD2 TRBJ2-1 - TRBV20-1
CASSPKKYRASLSEAFF TGTGCCAGCTCACCAAAGAAGTACAGGGCCAGTTTGTCTGAAGCTTTCTTT - TRBJ1-1 - TRBV18
CASSLALTGAGNEQFF TGTGCCAGCAGCTTAGCGCTTACAGGGGCGGGAAATGAGCAGTTCTTC - TRBJ2-1 few TRBV7-2
CASSYTNRAGNEKLFF TGTGCCAGCAGTTACACGAACAGGGCGGGGAATGAAAAACTGTTTTTT - TRBJ1-4 many TRBV6-6
CASSFGQGAWELFF TGCGCCAGCAGCTTCGGTCAGGGGGCCTGGGAGCTGTTTTTT TRBD1 TRBJ2-2 - TRBV5-1
CASRNGGTGPGTEAFF TGTGCCAGCAGAAACGGGGGGACAGGACCGGGGACTGAAGCTTTCTTT TRBD1 TRBJ1-1 - TRBV6-1
CASSVDPSPGTGDGYTF TGTGCCAGCAGCGTAGATCCCAGTCCCGGGACAGGGGATGGCTACACCTTC TRBD1 TRBJ1-2 - TRBV9
CASSSPAYNSPLHF TGTGCCAGCAGTTCCCCCGCATATAATTCACCCCTCCACTTT - TRBJ1-6 few TRBV28